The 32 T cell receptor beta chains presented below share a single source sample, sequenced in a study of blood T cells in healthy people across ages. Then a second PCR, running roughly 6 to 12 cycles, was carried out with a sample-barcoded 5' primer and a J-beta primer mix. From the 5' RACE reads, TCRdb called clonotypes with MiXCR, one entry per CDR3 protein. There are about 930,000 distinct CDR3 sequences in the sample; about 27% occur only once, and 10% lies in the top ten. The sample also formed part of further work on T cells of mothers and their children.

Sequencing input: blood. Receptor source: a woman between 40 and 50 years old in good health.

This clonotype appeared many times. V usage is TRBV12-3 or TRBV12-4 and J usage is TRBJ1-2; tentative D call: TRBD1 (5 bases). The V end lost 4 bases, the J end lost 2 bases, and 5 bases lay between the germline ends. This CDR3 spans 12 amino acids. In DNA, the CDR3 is TGTGCCAGCAGTTGGGACAACTATGGCTACACCTTC. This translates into CASSWDNYGYTF.

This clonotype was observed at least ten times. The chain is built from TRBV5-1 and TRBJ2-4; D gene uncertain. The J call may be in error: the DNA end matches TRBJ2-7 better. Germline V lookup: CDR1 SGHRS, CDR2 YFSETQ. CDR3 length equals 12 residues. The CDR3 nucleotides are TGCGCCAGCAGCTTGGAGGCGGACGAGCAGTACTTC. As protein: CASSLEADEQYF.

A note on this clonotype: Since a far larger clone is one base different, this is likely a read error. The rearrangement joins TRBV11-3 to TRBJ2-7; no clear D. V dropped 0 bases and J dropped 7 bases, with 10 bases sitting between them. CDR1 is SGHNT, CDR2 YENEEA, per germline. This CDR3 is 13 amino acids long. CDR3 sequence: CASSLEGYNEQYF. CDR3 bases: TGTGCCAGCAGCTTAGAGGGATACAATGAGCAGTACTTC.

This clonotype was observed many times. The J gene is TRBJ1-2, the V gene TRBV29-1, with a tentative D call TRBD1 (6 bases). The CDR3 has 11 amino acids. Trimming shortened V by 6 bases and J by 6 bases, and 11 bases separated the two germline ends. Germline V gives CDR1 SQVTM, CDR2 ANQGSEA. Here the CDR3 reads CSVRGIDGYTF. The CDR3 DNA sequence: TGCAGCGTGAGGGGGATAGATGGCTACACCTTC.

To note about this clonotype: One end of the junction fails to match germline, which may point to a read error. For the CDR3, the DNA is TGTACCAGCAGCCGTAGAGCAACGGGGAACATTCAGTACTTC. Residues: CTSSRRATGNIQYF. The V and J genes are TRBV14 and TRBJ2-4; tentative D call: TRBD2 (5 bases). Germline CDR1 SGHDN, CDR2 FVKESK. The CDR3 is 14 residues long.

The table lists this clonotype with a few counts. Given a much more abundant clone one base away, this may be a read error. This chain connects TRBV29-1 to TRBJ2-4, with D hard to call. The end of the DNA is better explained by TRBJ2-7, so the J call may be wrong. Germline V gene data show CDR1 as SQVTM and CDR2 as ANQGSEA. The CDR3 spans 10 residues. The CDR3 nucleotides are TGCAGCGTTGTGCGATACGAGCAGTACTTC. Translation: CSVVRYEQYF.

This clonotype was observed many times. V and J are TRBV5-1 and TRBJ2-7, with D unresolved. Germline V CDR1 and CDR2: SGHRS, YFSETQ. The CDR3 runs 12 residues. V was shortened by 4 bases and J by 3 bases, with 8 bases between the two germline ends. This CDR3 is CASSPPNYEQYF. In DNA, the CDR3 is TGCGCCAGCAGCCCTCCAAACTACGAGCAGTACTTC.

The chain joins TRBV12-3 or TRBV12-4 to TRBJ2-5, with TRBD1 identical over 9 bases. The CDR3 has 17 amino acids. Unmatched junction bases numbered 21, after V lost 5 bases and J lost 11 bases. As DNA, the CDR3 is TGTGCCAGCAGTCTACTTGATTGGACAGGGGTCTGGAATGAGCAGTACTTC. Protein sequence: CASSLLDWTGVWNEQYF.

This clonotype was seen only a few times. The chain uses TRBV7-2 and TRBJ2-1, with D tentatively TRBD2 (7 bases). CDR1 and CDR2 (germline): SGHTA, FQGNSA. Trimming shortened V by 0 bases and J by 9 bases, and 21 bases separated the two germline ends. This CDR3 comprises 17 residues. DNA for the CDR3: TGTGCCAGCAGCTTAGCGGGGCTAGTGGGGGGGCCGAGTGAGCAGTTCTTC. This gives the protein CASSLAGLVGGPSEQFF. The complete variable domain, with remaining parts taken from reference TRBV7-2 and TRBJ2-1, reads GAGVSQSPSNKVTEKGKDVELRCDPISGHTALYWYRQSLGQGLEFLIYFQGNSAPDKSGLPSDRFSAERTGGSVSTLTIQRTQQEDSAVYLCASSLAGLVGGPSEQFFGPGTRLTVL.

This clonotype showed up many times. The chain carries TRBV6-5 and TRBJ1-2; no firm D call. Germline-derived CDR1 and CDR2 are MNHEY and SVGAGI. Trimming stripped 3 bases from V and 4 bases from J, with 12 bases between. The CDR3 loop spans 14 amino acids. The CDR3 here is CASSYTSAPYGYTF. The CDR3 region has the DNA TGTGCCAGCAGTTATACGTCAGCTCCCTATGGCTACACCTTC.

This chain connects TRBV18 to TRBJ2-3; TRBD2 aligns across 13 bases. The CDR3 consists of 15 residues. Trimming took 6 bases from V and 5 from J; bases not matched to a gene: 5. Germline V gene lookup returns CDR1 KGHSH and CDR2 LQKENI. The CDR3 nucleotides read TGTGCCAGCTCGGGACTAGCGGGGATGAAAGATACGCAGTATTTT. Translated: CASSGLAGMKDTQYF.

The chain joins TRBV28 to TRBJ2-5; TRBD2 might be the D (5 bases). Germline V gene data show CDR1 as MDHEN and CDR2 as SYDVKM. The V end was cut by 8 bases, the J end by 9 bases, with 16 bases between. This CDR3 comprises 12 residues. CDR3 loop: CASDHKDGAQYF. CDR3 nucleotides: TGTGCCAGCGATCACAAAGACGGGGCCCAGTACTTC.

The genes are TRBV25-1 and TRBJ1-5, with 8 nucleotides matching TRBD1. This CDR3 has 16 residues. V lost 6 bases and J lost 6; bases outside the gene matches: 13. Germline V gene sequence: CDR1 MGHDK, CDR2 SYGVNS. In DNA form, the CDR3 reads TGTGCCAGCAGCGAGACAGGGGCTGGGATAAGTCAGCCCCAGCATTTT. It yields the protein CASSETGAGISQPQHF.

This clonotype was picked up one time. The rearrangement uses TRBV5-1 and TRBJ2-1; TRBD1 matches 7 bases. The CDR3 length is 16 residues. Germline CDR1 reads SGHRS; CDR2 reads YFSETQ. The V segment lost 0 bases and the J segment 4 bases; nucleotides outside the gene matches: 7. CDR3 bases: TGCGCCAGCAGCTTGGCACAGGGGCCAATTTACAATGAGCAGTTCTTC. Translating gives CASSLAQGPIYNEQFF.

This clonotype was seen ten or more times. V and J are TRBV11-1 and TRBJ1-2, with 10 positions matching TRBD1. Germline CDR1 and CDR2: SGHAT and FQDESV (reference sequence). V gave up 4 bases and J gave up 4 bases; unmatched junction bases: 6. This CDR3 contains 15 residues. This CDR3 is CASSSTGGSPYGYTF. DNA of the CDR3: TGTGCCAGCAGCTCGACAGGGGGCAGCCCCTATGGCTACACCTTC.

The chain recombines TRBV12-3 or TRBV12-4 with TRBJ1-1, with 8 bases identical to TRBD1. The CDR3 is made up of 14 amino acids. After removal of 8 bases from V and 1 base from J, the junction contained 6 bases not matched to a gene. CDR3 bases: TGTGCCAGCGGGTCCGGGACAGGGAACACTGAAGCTTTCTTT. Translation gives CASGSGTGNTEAFF.

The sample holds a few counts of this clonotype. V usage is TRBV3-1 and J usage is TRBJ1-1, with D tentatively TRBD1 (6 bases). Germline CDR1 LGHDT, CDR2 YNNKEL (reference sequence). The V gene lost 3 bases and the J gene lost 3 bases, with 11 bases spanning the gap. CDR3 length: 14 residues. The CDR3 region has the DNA TGTGCCAGCAGCCAGGCCCAGGGGTACACTGAAGCTTTCTTT. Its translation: CASSQAQGYTEAFF.

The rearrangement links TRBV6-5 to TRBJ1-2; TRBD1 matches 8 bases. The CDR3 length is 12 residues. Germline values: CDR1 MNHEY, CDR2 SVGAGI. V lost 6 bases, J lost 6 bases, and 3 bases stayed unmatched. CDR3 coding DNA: TGTGCCAGCAGCGACAGGGGTGATGGCTACACCTTC. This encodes CASSDRGDGYTF.

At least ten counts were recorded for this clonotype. The CDR3 bases are TGTGCCAGCAGCTCCGGGTCGGCCTCCTACAATGAGCAGTTCTTC. It codes for CASSSGSASYNEQFF. The chain joins TRBV7-2 to TRBJ2-1; unclear D gene. CDR3 length: 15 amino acids. Trimming shortened V by 4 bases and J by 0 bases, and 10 bases separated the two germline ends. CDR1 is SGHTA and CDR2 is FQGNSA in the germline V gene.

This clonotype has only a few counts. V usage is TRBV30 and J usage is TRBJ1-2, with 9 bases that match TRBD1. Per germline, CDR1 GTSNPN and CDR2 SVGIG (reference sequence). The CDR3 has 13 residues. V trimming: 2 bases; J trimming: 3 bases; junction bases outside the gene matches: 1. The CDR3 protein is CAWSTGGDYGYTF. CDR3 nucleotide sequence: TGTGCCTGGAGTACAGGGGGCGACTATGGCTACACCTTC.

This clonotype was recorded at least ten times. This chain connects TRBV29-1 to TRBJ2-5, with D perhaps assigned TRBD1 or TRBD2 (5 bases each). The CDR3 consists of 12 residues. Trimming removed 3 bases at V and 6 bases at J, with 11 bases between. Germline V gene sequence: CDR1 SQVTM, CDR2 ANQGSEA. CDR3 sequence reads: CSVDIQGQTQYF. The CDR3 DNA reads TGCAGCGTTGATATTCAGGGACAGACCCAGTACTTC. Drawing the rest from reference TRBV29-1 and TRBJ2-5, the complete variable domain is SAVISQKPSRDICQRGTSLTIQCQVDSQVTMMFWYRQQPGQSLTLIATANQGSEATYESGFVIDKFPISRPNLTFSTLTVSNMSPEDSSIYLCSVDIQGQTQYFGPGTRLLVL.

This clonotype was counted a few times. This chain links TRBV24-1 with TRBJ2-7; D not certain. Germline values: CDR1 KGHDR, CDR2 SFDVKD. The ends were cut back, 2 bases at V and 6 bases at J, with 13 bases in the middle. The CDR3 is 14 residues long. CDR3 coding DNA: TGTGCCACCAGTGATTCTACGGTCCAGCTCGAGCAGTACTTC. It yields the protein CATSDSTVQLEQYF.

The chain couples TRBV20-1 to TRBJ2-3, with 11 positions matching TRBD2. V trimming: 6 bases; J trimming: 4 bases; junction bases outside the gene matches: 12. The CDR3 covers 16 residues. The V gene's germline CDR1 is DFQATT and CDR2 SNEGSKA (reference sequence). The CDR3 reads CSARRISGGVADTQYF. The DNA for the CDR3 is TGCAGTGCGAGGAGGATTAGCGGGGGGGTGGCAGATACGCAGTATTTT.

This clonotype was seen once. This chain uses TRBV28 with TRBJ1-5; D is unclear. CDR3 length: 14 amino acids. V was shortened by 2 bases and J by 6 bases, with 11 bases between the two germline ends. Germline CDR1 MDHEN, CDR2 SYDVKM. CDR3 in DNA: TGTGCCAGCAGTTTAGTTCGAGGGCGTCAGCCCCAGCATTTT. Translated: CASSLVRGRQPQHF.

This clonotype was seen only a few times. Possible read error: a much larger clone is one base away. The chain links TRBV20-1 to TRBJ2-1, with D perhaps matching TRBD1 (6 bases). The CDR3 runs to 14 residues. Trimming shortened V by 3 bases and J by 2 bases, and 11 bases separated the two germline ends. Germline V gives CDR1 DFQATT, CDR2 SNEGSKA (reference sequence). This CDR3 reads CSASRGQTYNEQFF. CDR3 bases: TGCAGTGCTAGCCGCGGACAGACCTACAATGAGCAGTTCTTC.

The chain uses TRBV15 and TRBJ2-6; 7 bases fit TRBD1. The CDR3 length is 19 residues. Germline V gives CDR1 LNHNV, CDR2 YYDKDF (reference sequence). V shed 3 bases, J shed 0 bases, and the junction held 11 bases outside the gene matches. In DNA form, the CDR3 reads TGTGCCACCAGCAGTAAACCAGGGGGTATCTTCTCTGGGGCCAACGTCCTGACTTTC. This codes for CATSSKPGGIFSGANVLTF.

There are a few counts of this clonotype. The CDR3 DNA reads TGTGCCAGCAGTGAAAGGTTCAAGGCTGCGGAGACCCAGTACTTC. Translated, it gives CASSERFKAAETQYF. The genes are TRBV6-1 and TRBJ2-5; D remains unclear. V lost 2 bases, J lost 5 bases, and 15 bases lay in between. The CDR3 consists of 15 residues. The germline gives CDR1 MNHNS, CDR2 SASEGT.

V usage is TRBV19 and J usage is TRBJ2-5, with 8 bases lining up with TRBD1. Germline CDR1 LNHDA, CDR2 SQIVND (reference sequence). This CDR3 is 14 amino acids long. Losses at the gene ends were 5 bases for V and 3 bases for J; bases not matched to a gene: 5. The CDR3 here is CASSVRTGKETQYF. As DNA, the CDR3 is TGTGCCAGTAGTGTCCGGACAGGGAAAGAGACCCAGTACTTC.

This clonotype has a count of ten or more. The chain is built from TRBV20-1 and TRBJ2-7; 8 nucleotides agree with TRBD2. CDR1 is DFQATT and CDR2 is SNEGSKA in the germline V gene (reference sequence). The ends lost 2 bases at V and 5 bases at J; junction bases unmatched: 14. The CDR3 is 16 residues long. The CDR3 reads CSARSVYHGLANEQYF. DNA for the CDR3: TGCAGTGCTAGATCCGTTTACCATGGACTAGCCAACGAGCAGTACTTC.

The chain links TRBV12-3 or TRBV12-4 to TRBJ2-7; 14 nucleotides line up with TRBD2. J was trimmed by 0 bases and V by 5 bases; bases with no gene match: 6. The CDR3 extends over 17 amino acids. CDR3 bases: TGTGCCAGCAGTCTAAGGGGACTAGCGGGGGACTCCTACGAGCAGTACTTC. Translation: CASSLRGLAGDSYEQYF.

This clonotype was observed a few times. CDR3 amino acids: CATSDSVSIAQYF. DNA of the CDR3: TGTGCCACCAGTGATTCAGTCAGCATCGCGCAGTATTTT. This sequence joins TRBV24-1 and TRBJ2-3; D remains ambiguous. CDR3 length: 13 residues. Germline V gene data show CDR1 as KGHDR and CDR2 as SFDVKD. V lost 2 bases and J lost 10, with 12 bases in between.

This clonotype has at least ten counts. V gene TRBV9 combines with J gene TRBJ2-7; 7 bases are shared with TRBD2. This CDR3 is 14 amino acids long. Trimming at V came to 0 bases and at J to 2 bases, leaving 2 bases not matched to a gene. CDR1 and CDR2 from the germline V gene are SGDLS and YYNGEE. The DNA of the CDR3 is TGTGCCAGCAGCGTAGGGGGGGGACCCTACGAGCAGTACTTC. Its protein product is CASSVGGGPYEQYF. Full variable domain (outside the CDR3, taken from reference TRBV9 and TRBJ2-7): DSGVTQTPKHLITATGQRVTLRCSPRSGDLSVYWYQQSLDQGLQFLIQYYNGEERAKGNILERFSAQQFPDLHSELNLSSLELGDSALYFCASSVGGGPYEQYFGPGTRLTVT.